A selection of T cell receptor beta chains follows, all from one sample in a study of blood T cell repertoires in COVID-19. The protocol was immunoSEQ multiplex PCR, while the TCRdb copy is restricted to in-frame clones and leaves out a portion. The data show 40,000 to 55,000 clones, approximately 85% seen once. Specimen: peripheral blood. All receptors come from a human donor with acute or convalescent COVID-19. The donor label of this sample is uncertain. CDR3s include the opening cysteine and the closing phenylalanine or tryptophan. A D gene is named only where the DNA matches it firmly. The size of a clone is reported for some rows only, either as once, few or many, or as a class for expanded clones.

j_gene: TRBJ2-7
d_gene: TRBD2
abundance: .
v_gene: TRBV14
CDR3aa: CASSHTLGGLWNEQYF
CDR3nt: TGTGCCAGCAGCCACACCCTGGGAGGGCTATGGAACGAGCAGTACTTC

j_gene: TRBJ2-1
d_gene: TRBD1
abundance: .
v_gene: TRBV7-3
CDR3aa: CASSQQGGTYNEQFF
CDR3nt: TGTGCCAGCAGCCAACAGGGGGGAACCTACAATGAGCAGTTCTTC

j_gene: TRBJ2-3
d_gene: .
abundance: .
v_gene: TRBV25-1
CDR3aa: CASSLLPRGTQYF
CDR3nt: TGTGCCAGCAGCCTTCTTCCCCGGGGTACGCAGTATTTT

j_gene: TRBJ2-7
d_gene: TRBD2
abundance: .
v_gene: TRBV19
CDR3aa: CASSRGGDRSYEQYF
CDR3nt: TGTGCCAGTAGTCGGGGAGGGGATAGGTCCTACGAGCAGTACTTC

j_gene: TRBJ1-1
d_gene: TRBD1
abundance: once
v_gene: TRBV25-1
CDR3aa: CASVRQGRNTEAFF
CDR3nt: TGTGCCAGCGTCAGACAGGGTCGAAACACTGAAGCTTTCTTT

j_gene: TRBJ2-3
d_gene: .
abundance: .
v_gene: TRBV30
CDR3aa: CAWSASTDTQYF
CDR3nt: TGTGCCTGGAGTGCTAGCACAGATACGCAGTATTTT

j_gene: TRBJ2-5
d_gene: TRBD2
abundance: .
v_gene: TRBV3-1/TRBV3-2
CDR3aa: CASSRNPLDSGGAWETQYF
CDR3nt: TGTGCCAGCAGCCGCAACCCCCTAGATAGCGGGGGGGCTTGGGAGACCCAGTACTTC

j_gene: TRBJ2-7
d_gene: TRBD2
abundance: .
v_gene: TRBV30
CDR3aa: CAWKSKLAGSNEQYF
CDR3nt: TGTGCCTGGAAGTCTAAGCTAGCGGGTAGTAACGAGCAGTACTTC

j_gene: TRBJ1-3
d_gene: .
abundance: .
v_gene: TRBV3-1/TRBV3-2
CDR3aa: CASGESYGNTIYF
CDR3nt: TGTGCCAGCGGAGAGTCGTATGGAAACACCATATATTTT

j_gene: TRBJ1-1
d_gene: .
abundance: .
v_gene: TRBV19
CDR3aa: CASSIVRQVNTEAFF
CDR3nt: TGTGCCAGTAGTATAGTCCGGCAGGTGAACACTGAAGCTTTCTTT

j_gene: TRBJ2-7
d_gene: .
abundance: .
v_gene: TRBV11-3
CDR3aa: CASSLDPTAREQYF
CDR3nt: TGTGCCAGCAGCTTAGATCCTACTGCACGAGAGCAGTACTTC

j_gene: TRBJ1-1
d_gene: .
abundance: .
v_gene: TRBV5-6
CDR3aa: CASSLGALNTEAFF
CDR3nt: TGTGCCAGCAGCTTGGGGGCCTTGAACACTGAAGCTTTCTTT

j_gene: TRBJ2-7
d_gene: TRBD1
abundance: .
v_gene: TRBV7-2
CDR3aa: CASSSTGDPSSYEQYF
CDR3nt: TGTGCCAGCAGCTCAACAGGGGATCCTAGCTCCTACGAGCAGTACTTC

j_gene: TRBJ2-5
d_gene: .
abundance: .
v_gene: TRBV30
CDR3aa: CAFSLGSRETQYF
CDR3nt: TGTGCCTTTAGCTTGGGGAGTCGGGAGACCCAGTACTTC

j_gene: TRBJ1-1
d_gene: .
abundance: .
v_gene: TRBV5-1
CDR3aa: CASSFTGGTEAFF
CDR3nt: TGCGCCAGCAGCTTCACCGGGGGCACTGAAGCTTTCTTT

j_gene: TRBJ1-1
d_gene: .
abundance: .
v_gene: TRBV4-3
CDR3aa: CASSQDHRATAEAFF
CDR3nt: TGCGCCAGCAGCCAAGACCACAGGGCCACGGCTGAAGCTTTCTTT

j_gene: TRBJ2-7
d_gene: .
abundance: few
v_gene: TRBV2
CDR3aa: CASSVQVEQYF
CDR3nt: TGTGCCAGCAGTGTACAGGTTGAGCAGTACTTC

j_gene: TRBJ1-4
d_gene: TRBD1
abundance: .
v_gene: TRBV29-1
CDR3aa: CSVQGEDEKLFF
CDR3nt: TGCAGCGTACAGGGGGAAGATGAAAAACTGTTTTTT

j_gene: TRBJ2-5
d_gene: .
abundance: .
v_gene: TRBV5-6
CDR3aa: CASSPDIGETQYF
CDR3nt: TGTGCCAGCAGCCCCGATATCGGAGAGACCCAGTACTTC

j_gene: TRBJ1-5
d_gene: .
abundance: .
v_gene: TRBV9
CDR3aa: CASSAGVTIQPQHF
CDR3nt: TGTGCCAGCAGCGCGGGGGTTACGATTCAGCCCCAGCATTTT

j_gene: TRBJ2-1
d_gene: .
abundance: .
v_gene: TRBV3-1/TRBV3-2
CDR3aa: CASSQGQKGEQFF
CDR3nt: TGTGCCAGCAGCCAAGGACAGAAAGGTGAGCAGTTCTTC

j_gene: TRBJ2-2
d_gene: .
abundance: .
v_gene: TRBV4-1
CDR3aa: CASSQVLASNTGELFF
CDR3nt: TGCGCCAGCAGCCAAGTGTTAGCGTCGAACACCGGGGAGCTGTTTTTT

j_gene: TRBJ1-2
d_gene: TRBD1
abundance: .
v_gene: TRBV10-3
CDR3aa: CAISLGQANYGYTF
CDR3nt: TGTGCCATCAGCCTTGGACAGGCTAACTATGGCTACACCTTC

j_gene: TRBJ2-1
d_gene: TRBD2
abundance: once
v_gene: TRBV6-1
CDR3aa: CASSEPRTGLAGGPSNEQFF
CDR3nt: TGTGCCAGCAGTGAACCTCGAACGGGACTAGCGGGAGGGCCTAGCAATGAGCAGTTCTTC

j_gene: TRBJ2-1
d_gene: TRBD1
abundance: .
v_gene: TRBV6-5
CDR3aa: CASSYRTGSYNEQFF
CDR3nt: TGTGCCAGCAGTTATAGGACAGGCTCCTACAATGAGCAGTTCTTC

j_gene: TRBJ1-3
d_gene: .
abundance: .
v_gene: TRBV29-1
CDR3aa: CSVVPGGSSGNTIYF
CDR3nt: TGCAGCGTTGTACCGGGGGGATCCTCTGGAAACACCATATATTTT

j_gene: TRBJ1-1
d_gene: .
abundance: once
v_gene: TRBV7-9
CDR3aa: CASSLASWDKRAFF
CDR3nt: TGTGCCAGCAGCTTAGCTTCGTGGGACAAGAGGGCTTTCTTT

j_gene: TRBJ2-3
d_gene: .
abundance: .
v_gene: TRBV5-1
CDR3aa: CASSLSGLDSDTQYF
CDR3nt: TGCGCCAGCAGCCTCTCGGGGTTGGACTCAGATACGCAGTATTTT

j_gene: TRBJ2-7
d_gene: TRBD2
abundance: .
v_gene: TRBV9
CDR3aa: CASSLSSSGTSGVYEQYF
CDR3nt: TGTGCCAGCAGCCTCTCTTCTTCCGGGACTAGCGGGGTGTACGAGCAGTACTTC

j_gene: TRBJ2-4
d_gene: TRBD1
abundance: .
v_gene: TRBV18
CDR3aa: CASSLSGTGGSKNIQYF
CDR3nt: TGTGCCAGCTCACTATCCGGGACAGGGGGCTCCAAAAACATTCAGTACTTC

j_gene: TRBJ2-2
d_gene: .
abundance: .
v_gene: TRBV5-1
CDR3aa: CASSLGGDTGELFF
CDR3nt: TGCGCCAGCAGCTTAGGCGGAGACACCGGGGAGCTGTTTTTT

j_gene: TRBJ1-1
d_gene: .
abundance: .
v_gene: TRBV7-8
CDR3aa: CASTDLRGRNTEAFF
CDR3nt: TGTGCCAGCACCGACTTGAGGGGGAGGAACACTGAAGCTTTCTTT

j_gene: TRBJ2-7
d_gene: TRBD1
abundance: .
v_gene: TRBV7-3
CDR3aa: CASSLGGQLSYEQYF
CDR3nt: TGTGCCAGCAGCTTAGGGGGACAGCTATCCTACGAGCAGTACTTC

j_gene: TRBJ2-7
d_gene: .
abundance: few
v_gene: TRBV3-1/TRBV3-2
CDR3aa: CASHEQGSYEQYF
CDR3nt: TGTGCCAGCCACGAACAGGGCTCCTACGAGCAGTACTTC

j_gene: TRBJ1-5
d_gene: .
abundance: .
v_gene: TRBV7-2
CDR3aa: CASSPGSAGQPQHF
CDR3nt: TGTGCCAGCAGCCCCGGTTCGGCGGGGCAGCCCCAGCATTTT

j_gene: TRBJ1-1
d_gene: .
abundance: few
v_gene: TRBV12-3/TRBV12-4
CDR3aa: CASNGRGEAFF
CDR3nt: TGTGCCAGCAACGGGAGGGGCGAAGCTTTCTTT

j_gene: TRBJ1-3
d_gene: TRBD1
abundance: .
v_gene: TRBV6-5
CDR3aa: CASSSGTGSGNTIYF
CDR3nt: TGTGCCAGCAGTTCGGGGACAGGTTCTGGAAACACCATATATTTT

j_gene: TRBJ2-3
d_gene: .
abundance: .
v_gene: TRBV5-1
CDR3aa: CASSSGPTDTQYF
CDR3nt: TGCGCCAGCAGCTCTGGGCCCACAGATACGCAGTATTTT

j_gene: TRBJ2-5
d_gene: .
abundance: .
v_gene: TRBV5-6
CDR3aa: CASSEDSLRETQYF
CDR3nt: TGTGCCAGCAGCGAGGACAGCCTCCGAGAGACCCAGTACTTC

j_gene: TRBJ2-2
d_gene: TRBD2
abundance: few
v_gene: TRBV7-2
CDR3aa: CASSQWVAGGPGELFF
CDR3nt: TGTGCCAGCAGCCAATGGGTAGCGGGAGGGCCCGGGGAGCTGTTTTTT

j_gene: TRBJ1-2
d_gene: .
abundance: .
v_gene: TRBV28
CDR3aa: CASKKTGGDGYTF
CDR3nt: TGTGCCAGCAAAAAGACAGGTGGGGATGGCTACACCTTC

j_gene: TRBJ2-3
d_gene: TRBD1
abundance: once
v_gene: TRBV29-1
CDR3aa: CSVGQGIDTQYF
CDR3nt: TGCAGCGTTGGACAGGGCATAGATACGCAGTATTTT

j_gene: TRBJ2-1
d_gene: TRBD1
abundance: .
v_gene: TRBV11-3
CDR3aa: CASSPQGALRNEQFF
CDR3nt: TGTGCCAGCAGCCCACAGGGGGCGTTGAGAAATGAGCAGTTCTTC

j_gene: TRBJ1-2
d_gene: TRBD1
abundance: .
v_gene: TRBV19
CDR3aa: CASSPELGQDNGYTF
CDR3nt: TGTGCCAGTAGCCCTGAACTGGGACAGGATAATGGCTACACCTTC

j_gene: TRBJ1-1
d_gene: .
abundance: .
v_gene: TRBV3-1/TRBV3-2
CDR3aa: CASQSGGASTEAFF
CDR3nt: TGTGCCAGCCAAAGCGGAGGGGCGAGCACTGAAGCTTTCTTT

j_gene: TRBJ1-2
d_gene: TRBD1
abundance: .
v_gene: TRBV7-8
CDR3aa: CASSLGTGAGYTF
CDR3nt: TGTGCCAGCAGCTTAGGGACAGGGGCTGGCTACACCTTC

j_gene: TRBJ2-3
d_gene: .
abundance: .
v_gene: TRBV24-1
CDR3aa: CATCEAGTDTQYF
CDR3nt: TGTGCCACCTGCGAGGCGGGCACAGATACGCAGTATTTT

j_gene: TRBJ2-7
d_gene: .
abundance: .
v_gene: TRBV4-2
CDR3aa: CASSQGQQAEYEQYF
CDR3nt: TGTGCCAGCAGCCAAGGACAGCAAGCTGAATACGAGCAGTACTTC

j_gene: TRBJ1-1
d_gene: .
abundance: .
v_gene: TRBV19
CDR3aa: CASKNRELNTEAFF
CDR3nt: TGTGCCAGTAAGAACAGGGAATTGAACACTGAAGCTTTCTTT

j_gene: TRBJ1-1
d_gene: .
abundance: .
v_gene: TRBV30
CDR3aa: CARTRVEAFF
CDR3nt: TGTGCCCGGACCAGGGTTGAAGCTTTCTTT

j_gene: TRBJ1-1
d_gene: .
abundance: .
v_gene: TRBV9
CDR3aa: CASSVFAGTNTEAFF
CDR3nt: TGTGCCAGCAGCGTATTCGCAGGAACGAACACTGAAGCTTTCTTT

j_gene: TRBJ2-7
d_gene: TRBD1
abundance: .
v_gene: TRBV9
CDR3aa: CASSVSGTVFGEQYF
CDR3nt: TGTGCCAGCAGCGTATCCGGGACAGTTTTCGGGGAGCAGTACTTC

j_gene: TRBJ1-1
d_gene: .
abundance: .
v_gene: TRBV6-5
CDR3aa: CASSYRGGRMNLFF
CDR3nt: TGTGCCAGCAGTTACAGGGGTGGTCGGATGAATCTTTTCTTT

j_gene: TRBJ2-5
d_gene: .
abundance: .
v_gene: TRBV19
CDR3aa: CASSVAGETQYF
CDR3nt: TGTGCCAGTAGTGTTGCAGGGGAGACCCAGTACTTC